What follows are 27 T cell receptor beta chains derived from one specimen sequenced in a study of T cells in women clearing cervical HPV infection. Only in-frame clones appear in the TCRdb table, and some are missing; sequencing was by immunoSEQ multiplex PCR. The sample has some 39,000 clones. The sequenced material came from blood buffy coat. The receptors originated from a woman between 18 and 70 years old with a cervical HPV16 infection that either progressed to CIN3+ or cleared (not recorded which).

CDR3 bases read: TGCAGTGCGGCACAGGGGGTGAGCACTGAA. Translation: CSAAQGVSTE. From start to end, the CDR3 is CSAAQGVSTEAFF. The chain uses TRBV20-1 and TRBJ1-1, with 8 bases lining up with TRBD1. The sequence runs out 3 residues before the end of the CDR3; the remainder is reconstructed from the germline J gene. The trim removed 6 bases at V and 4 bases at J, leaving 7 bases unmatched. The CDR3 covers 13 residues. Germline CDR1 and CDR2: DFQATT and SNEGSKA (reference sequence).

In the case of this clone: The read falls 3 residues short of the CDR3 end, and the missing part is taken from the germline J gene. The rearrangement links TRBV5-1 to TRBJ2-7, with 8 bases matching TRBD2. The V and J ends lost 6 bases and 0 bases, in that order; junction bases with no gene match: 8. The CDR3 spans 15 residues. In germline, CDR1 is SGHRS, CDR2 YFSETQ. The CDR3 protein is CASTMGGGSSYEQYF. The sequenced CDR3 bases are TGCGCCAGCACCATGGGCGGGGGGAGCTCCTACGAG.

For this clone: The read falls 3 residues short of the CDR3 end, and the missing part is taken from the germline J gene. The V and J genes are TRBV29-1 and TRBJ2-3, with D unresolved. In germline, CDR1 is SQVTM, CDR2 ANQGSEA. With 4 bases removed from V and 7 bases from J, the gap between germline ends came to 6 bases. The length of the CDR3 is 10 residues. The CDR3 spells CSVGSNTQYF. Partial CDR3 DNA: TGCAGCGTTGGTTCAAATACG.

About this clone itself: At one of its ends the junction is not consistent with the germline gene, which may arise from a read error. The read stops 3 residues short of the end of the CDR3; the missing end is completed from the germline J gene. The chain employs TRBV4-2 and TRBJ2-1; 16 bases align to TRBD2. The CDR3 spans 16 residues. Germline CDR1 reads LGHNA; CDR2 reads YNFKEQ. CDR3 protein: CASSLGLAGGLGEQFF. CDR3 DNA (partial): TGCGCCAGCAGCCTGGGACTAGCGGGGGGGCTAGGTGAG.

The covered CDR3 bases are TGTGCCATCAGTGTTAGCGGGGGGCAATACAATGAG. Translating it yields CAISVSGGQYNE. The whole CDR3 reads CAISVSGGQYNEQFF. J is TRBJ2-1 and V is TRBV10-3; 10 positions agree with TRBD2. Sequencing ends 3 residues short of the CDR3 end; the germline J gene provides the rest. This CDR3 has 15 amino acids. CDR1 is ENHRY and CDR2 is SYGVKD in the germline V gene. Trimming cost V 4 bases and J 4 bases; bases outside gene matches: 4.

Turning to this clone: The CDR3 end falls 3 residues outside the read, so it is completed with the germline J gene. The V and J genes are TRBV2 and TRBJ2-3, with TRBD1 as a possible D gene (6 bases). The CDR3 runs 12 residues. Germline assignment: CDR1 SNHLY and CDR2 FYNNEI. V was trimmed by 9 bases and J by 2 bases, leaving 9 bases between them. The CDR3 spells CASAGDTDTQYF. The sequenced part of the CDR3 DNA is TGTGCCAGTGCAGGGGACACAGATACG. Using reference TRBV2 and TRBJ2-3 for the parts outside the CDR3, the full variable domain is EPEVTQTPSHQVTQMGQEVILRCVPISNHLYFYWYRQILGQKVEFLVSFYNNEISEKSEIFDDQFSVERPDGSNFTLKIRSTKLEDSAMYFCASAGDTDTQYFGPGTRLTVL.

Notes on this clone: The observed sequence ends 3 residues before the CDR3 terminus, with the missing tail filled in from the germline J gene. The chain combines TRBV18 with TRBJ2-4; D uncertain. Germline CDR1 is KGHSH and CDR2 is LQKENI. V was cut by 3 bases and J by 1 base, with 16 bases left in between. The CDR3 is made up of 17 amino acids. The CDR3 sequence: CASSPRTGEGAKNIQYF. The DNA read from the CDR3 is TGTGCCAGCTCACCTCGAACCGGAGAAGGGGCCAAAAACATT.

Concerning this clone: Read sequence stops 3 residues before the CDR3 end, and the germline J gene provides the missing end. This chain uses TRBV5-3 with TRBJ1-1; 10 bases agree with TRBD1. TRBV5-3 is known as an ORF, though its function is uncertain. V was pared by 4 bases and J by 3 bases, with 0 bases of the junction left unmatched. There are 13 residues in the CDR3. The part of the CDR3 DNA that was read is TGTGCCAGAAGCGGGACAGGGGACACTGAA. As protein: CARSGTGDTE. The whole CDR3 sequence reads CARSGTGDTEAFF.

Points on this clone: The read ends 3 residues early relative to the CDR3; the germline J gene fills the gap. V gene TRBV5-1 combines with J gene TRBJ1-1; D is unclear. Germline V gene sequence: CDR1 SGHRS, CDR2 YFSETQ. V lost 1 base and J lost 0, with 7 bases in between. The CDR3 loop spans 14 amino acids. The CDR3 loop reads CASSLSQLNTEAFF. The CDR3 DNA, read in part, is TGCGCCAGCAGCTTGAGTCAGTTGAACACTGAA.

Comment on this clone: The read ends 3 residues early relative to the CDR3; the germline J gene fills the gap. The chain combines TRBV19 with TRBJ2-3; D might be TRBD1 (8 bases). The CDR3 consists of 15 residues. Germline CDR1 and CDR2: LNHDA and SQIVND (reference sequence). Incomplete CDR3 DNA: TGTGCCAGTAGTGGGAACAGGGGGGGGAATCAGCCG. Translating gives CASSGNRGGNQP. The entire CDR3 sequence reads CASSGNRGGNQPQYF.

For this clone: The CDR3 goes on 3 residues after the read ends, and that part is filled in from the germline J gene. This rearrangement joins TRBV18 to TRBJ1-2; TRBD1 aligns across 7 bases. Per germline, CDR1 KGHSH and CDR2 LQKENI. The CDR3 has 14 amino acids. The sequenced part of the CDR3 DNA is TGTGCCAGCTCACCAAGGGACAGTGGTTACGAC. This gives the protein CASSPRDSGYD. The whole CDR3 sequence reads CASSPRDSGYDYTF.

This CDR3 reads CASSMGGTEQETQYF. Incomplete CDR3 DNA: TGTGCCAGTAGTATGGGTGGGACAGAACAAGAGACG. The rearrangement uses TRBV19 and TRBJ2-3, with 7 bases matching TRBD1. With the read ending 3 residues before the CDR3 end, the germline J gene is used to fill in that end. This CDR3 is 15 amino acids long. Germline V gene data show CDR1 as LNHDA and CDR2 as SQIVND (reference sequence).

Considering frequency, this clone is medium-sized. The CDR3 end falls 3 residues outside the read, so it is completed with the germline J gene. The chain employs TRBV2 and TRBJ2-7; D possibly corresponds to TRBD2 (6 bases). The CDR3 covers 14 residues. The germline V and J ends were trimmed by 7 bases and 5 bases, with 18 bases remaining between them. Germline loops: CDR1 SNHLY, CDR2 FYNNEI. CDR3 DNA (partial): TGTGCCAGCAACCCACTTGCGGGGTGGGACGAG. The encoded protein is CASNPLAGWDE. Given in full, the CDR3 is CASNPLAGWDEQYF.

As regards this clone: The CDR3 extends 3 residues past the end of the read, so its final part is completed from the germline J gene. The J gene is TRBJ1-1, the V gene TRBV29-1, with 7 bases identical to TRBD1. The CDR3 covers 15 residues. Trimming cost V 5 bases and J 0 bases; bases outside gene matches: 9. From germline, CDR1 is SQVTM and CDR2 ANQGSEA. CDR3 in amino acids: CSVQQGRGMNTEAFF. CDR3 bases read: TGCAGCGTTCAGCAGGGCAGGGGGATGAACACTGAA.

As for this clone: The sequence runs out 3 residues before the end of the CDR3; the remainder is reconstructed from the germline J gene. The rearrangement links TRBV7-2 to TRBJ2-2, with TRBD2 identical over 12 bases. Germline V lookup: CDR1 SGHTA, CDR2 FQGNSA. The CDR3 sequence is 15 residues long. V lost 6 bases to trimming and J lost 6 bases; unmatched junction nucleotides: 5. The CDR3 is CASRPPSGGAGELFF. The part of the CDR3 DNA that was read is TGTGCCAGCAGGCCACCTAGCGGGGGGGCCGGGGAG.

Remarks on this clone: Read data end 3 residues before the CDR3 end; the end is taken from the germline J gene. This chain connects TRBV5-6 to TRBJ1-1; 9 bases match TRBD1. Germline V gene lookup returns CDR1 SGHDT and CDR2 YYEEEE. The CDR3 totals 15 residues. The CDR3 loop reads CASSGSGTGIREAFF. The covered CDR3 bases are TGTGCCAGCAGCGGATCCGGGACAGGGATAAGGGAA.

CDR3 DNA (partial): TGTGCCAGTAGTATAGATGGCGGGCTGAACACCGGGGAG. Protein sequence: CASSIDGGLNTGE. The complete CDR3 protein is CASSIDGGLNTGELFF. The chain couples TRBV19 to TRBJ2-2; possibly TRBD2 for D (5 bases). The CDR3 goes on 3 residues after the read ends, and that part is filled in from the germline J gene. This CDR3 contains 16 residues. V was pared by 0 bases and J by 1 base, with 9 bases between. The germline V gene has CDR1 LNHDA and CDR2 SQIVND (reference sequence).

With regard to this clone: The CDR3 end falls 3 residues outside the read, so it is completed with the germline J gene. The V gene is TRBV19, the J gene TRBJ2-4; 7 bases align to TRBD1. This CDR3 comprises 13 residues. The germline gives CDR1 LNHDA, CDR2 SQIVND (reference sequence). CDR3 region: CATRDSLNYGQYF. CDR3 bases read: TGTGCCACCAGGGACAGTCTTAACTATGGT.

Details on this clone: The CDR3 end falls 3 residues outside the read, so it is completed with the germline J gene. The V and J genes are TRBV2 and TRBJ2-2, with 10 bases matching TRBD2. There are 14 residues in the CDR3. Trimming removed 8 bases from V and 6 bases from J; junction bases left unmatched: 6. Looked up from germline, CDR1 is SNHLY and CDR2 is FYNNEI. The DNA read from the CDR3 is TGTGCCAGCGGACGGAGCGGGGGGGCCGGGGAG. Protein: CASGRSGGAGE. The whole CDR3 is CASGRSGGAGELFF.

Note on this clone: The CDR3 end is not reached by the read, which stops 3 residues before it; the germline J gene fills it in. The V and J genes are TRBV7-6 and TRBJ2-5, with D possibly being TRBD1 (7 bases). In germline, CDR1 is SGHVS, CDR2 FNYEAQ. The CDR3 is made up of 14 amino acids. Trimming stripped 3 bases from V and 4 bases from J, with 12 bases between. CDR3 in amino acids: CASSFGGGTETQYF. CDR3 bases read: TGTGCCAGCAGCTTCGGAGGGGGCACAGAGACC.

For this clone: From the germline J gene comes the end of the CDR3, since the read stops 3 residues before it. The rearrangement joins TRBV7-6 to TRBJ2-2; 7 bases agree with TRBD1. Germline trimming cut 7 bases from V and 4 bases from J; bases unmatched to any gene: 9. Germline lookup yields CDR1 SGHVS and CDR2 FNYEAQ. The CDR3 spans 15 residues. The CDR3 sequence: CASIKGTDSTGELFF. The sequenced CDR3 bases are TGTGCCAGCATCAAAGGGACAGATAGCACCGGGGAG.

The CDR3 sequence is CATIPEKNRDGLRKLFF. Incomplete CDR3 DNA: TGTGCCACAATCCCAGAAAAAAACAGGGACGGGTTGCGGAAA. The chain is built from TRBV9 and TRBJ1-4, with D perhaps matching TRBD1 (6 bases). The sequence runs out 3 residues before the end of the CDR3; the remainder is reconstructed from the germline J gene. The CDR3 sequence is 17 residues long. Germline V gives CDR1 SGDLS, CDR2 YYNGEE. Filled out from reference TRBV9 and TRBJ1-4, the complete variable domain reads DSGVTQTPKHLITATGQRVTLRCSPRSGDLSVYWYQQSLDQGLQFLIQYYNGEERAKGNILERFSAQQFPDLHSELNLSSLELGDSALYFCATIPEKNRDGLRKLFFGSGTQLSVL.

Partial CDR3 DNA: TGCAGTGCTAGAGATGACCGGACAGGGTCTGAA. It specifies CSARDDRTGSE. The whole CDR3 sequence reads CSARDDRTGSEAFF. V gene TRBV20-1 combines with J gene TRBJ1-1, with 8 positions matching TRBD1. From the germline J gene comes the end of the CDR3, since the read stops 3 residues before it. Germline values: CDR1 DFQATT, CDR2 SNEGSKA (reference sequence). Trimming cost V 0 bases and J 6 bases; bases outside gene matches: 6. The CDR3 covers 14 residues.

CDR3 region: CSATQIQGLGADTQYF. Partial CDR3 DNA: TGCAGTGCTACCCAAATACAGGGATTGGGGGCAGATACG. This chain uses TRBV20-1 with TRBJ2-3, with D maybe TRBD1 (6 bases). The CDR3 end is not reached by the read, which stops 3 residues before it; the germline J gene fills it in. Germline V gene data show CDR1 as DFQATT and CDR2 as SNEGSKA (reference sequence). There are 16 residues in the CDR3. Between the trimmed V and J ends, which lost 4 bases and 4 bases, there was a span of 21 bases.

CDR3 DNA (partial): TGTGCCAGCAGTCAAGCGACAGGGCCGGGCACTGAA. Translating gives CASSQATGPGTE. The whole CDR3 is CASSQATGPGTEAFF. The chain employs TRBV6-2 or TRBV6-3 and TRBJ1-1; 7 bases map to TRBD1. The CDR3 end lies 3 residues beyond the end of the read and is filled in from the germline J gene. This CDR3 region has 15 residues. CDR1 is MNHEY, CDR2 SVGEGT, per germline. Unmatched junction bases numbered 10, after V lost 5 bases and J lost 4 bases.

As regards this clone: The CDR3 end lies 3 residues beyond the end of the read and is filled in from the germline J gene. V gene TRBV6-4 combines with J gene TRBJ2-2; weak D call: TRBD1 (6 bases). This CDR3 comprises 13 residues. CDR1 and CDR2 (germline): MRHNA, SNTAGT. Deletions cut 5 bases from V and 5 bases from J, with 9 bases between. This chain's CDR3 is CASSPQGTGELFF. CDR3 DNA, as far as it was read: TGTGCCAGCAGTCCTCAGGGGACCGGGGAG.

Comments on this clone: The read ends 3 residues early relative to the CDR3; the germline J gene fills the gap. The V and J genes are TRBV20-1 and TRBJ2-5; TRBD2 matches at 7 bases. This CDR3 has 15 amino acids. CDR1 is DFQATT, CDR2 SNEGSKA, per germline (reference sequence). CDR3 sequence: CSAEAGPPGTDTQYF. The sequenced part of the CDR3 DNA is TGCAGTGCAGAAGCGGGGCCCCCGGGCACAGATACC.